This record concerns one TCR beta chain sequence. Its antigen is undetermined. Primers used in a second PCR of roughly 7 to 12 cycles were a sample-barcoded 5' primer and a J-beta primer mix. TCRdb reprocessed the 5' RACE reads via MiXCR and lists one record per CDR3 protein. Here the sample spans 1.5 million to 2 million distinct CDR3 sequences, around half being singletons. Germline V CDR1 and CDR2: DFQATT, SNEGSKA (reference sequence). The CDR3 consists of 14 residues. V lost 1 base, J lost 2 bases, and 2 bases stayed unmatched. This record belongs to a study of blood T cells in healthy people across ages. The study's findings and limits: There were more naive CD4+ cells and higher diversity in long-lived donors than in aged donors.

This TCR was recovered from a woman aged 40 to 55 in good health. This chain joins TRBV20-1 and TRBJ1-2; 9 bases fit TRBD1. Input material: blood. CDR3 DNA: TGCAGTGCTAGAGGACAGGGGGTAAACTATGGCTACACCTTC. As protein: CSARGQGVNYGYTF.